This TCR beta chain was sequenced for a study of T cells after yellow fever vaccination. Overall study context: Preparation of the low-cell-number fractions used SMART-Seq v4 Ultra Low Input.

Broader study findings: Abundant bulk-derived clonotypes could contaminate FACS-sorted repertoires. Reappearing after the booster were most of the clones from primary vaccination (around 95% CD4, approximately 89% CD8). Of the clonotypes, a small share occurred in both CD4 and CD8 compartments.

One entry per CDR3 protein results from TCRdb running MiXCR on the 5' RACE reads. Of around 180,000 distinct CDR3 sequences listed, approximately 6.2% are singletons. Trimming stripped 3 bases from V and 5 bases from J, with 13 bases between. Germline loops: CDR1 SQVTM, CDR2 ANQGSEA. The CDR3 has 14 amino acids. This clonotype was seen a handful of times. Its antigen is as yet unknown. The sequence was collected from a man younger than 30 who received the YFV17D yellow fever vaccine. The chain couples TRBV29-1 to TRBJ2-2; perhaps TRBD1 as D (5 bases). The sequencing used CD4+ T cells sorted from PBMCs, collected on the day of the first yellow fever vaccination. The CDR3 is CSVEDIGRTGELFF. The CDR3 DNA is TGCAGCGTTGAGGACATCGGGCGGACCGGGGAGCTGTTTTTT.